The source of this TCR beta chain is a study of blood T cell repertoires in COVID-19. With 6 bases clipped from V and 15 bases from J, the junction kept 8 bases outside the gene matches. The germline V gene has CDR1 MNHEY and CDR2 SMNVEV (reference sequence). The CDR3 loop spans 11 amino acids. Repertoires were generated with immunoSEQ multiplex PCR, while TCRdb's copy carries only in-frame clones and drops some. The sample holds more than 50,000 clones; roughly four fifths are singletons and the top ten take roughly 12%. The V call is TRBV27, the J call TRBJ2-1; 7 nucleotides agree with TRBD2. This TCR came from a human donor in a cohort sampled during active COVID-19. Sequencing used peripheral blood. As DNA, the CDR3 is TGTGCCAGCAGGAGGGAGGGTCATCTGTTCTTC. Its translation is CASRREGHLFF.